These T cell receptor beta chains were read from a single sample in a study of T cell responses to AZD1222 COVID-19 vaccine. Profiled with immunoSEQ multiplex PCR; TCRdb holds only in-frame clones, not every one. The sample has around 150,000 clones; roughly nine tenths are singletons. The material sequenced was peripheral blood, taken 28 days after the second AZD1222 dose. The receptor source for this set is an adult who received the AZD1222 COVID-19 vaccine. Each CDR3 is given with its conserved first and last residue. Fields, in order: V gene, J gene, clone size, D gene, CDR3 protein, CDR3 DNA. The D gene is left open where the match is weak. Size is omitted from some rows. Given values are once, few, many or a class for expanded clones.

V: TRBV12-5; J: TRBJ1-3; size: .; D: TRBD1; CDR3: CASGWTGSGNTIYF; DNA: TGTGCTAGTGGTTGGACAGGGTCGGGAAACACCATATATTTT
V: TRBV7-9; J: TRBJ1-2; size: .; D: .; CDR3: CASSPGAGDGYTF; DNA: TGTGCCAGCAGCCCCGGGGCAGGGGATGGCTACACCTTC
V: TRBV6-1; J: TRBJ1-1; size: .; D: .; CDR3: CASSEAGRNTEAFF; DNA: TGTGCCAGCAGTGAAGCAGGGAGGAACACTGAAGCTTTCTTT
V: TRBV7-2; J: TRBJ2-7; size: .; D: TRBD1; CDR3: CASSSRTGTYEQYF; DNA: TGTGCCAGCAGCTCCCGGACAGGGACCTACGAGCAGTACTTC
V: TRBV3-1/TRBV3-2; J: TRBJ2-3; size: .; D: .; CDR3: CASSPSETSHGTDTQYF; DNA: TGTGCCAGCAGCCCCTCCGAGACTAGTCACGGGACAGATACGCAGTATTTT
V: TRBV7-7; J: TRBJ2-5; size: few; D: .; CDR3: CASSLAPRETQYF; DNA: TGTGCTAGCAGCTTAGCTCCTCGGGAGACCCAGTACTTC
V: TRBV30; J: TRBJ2-1; size: .; D: .; CDR3: CAWSANEQFF; DNA: TGTGCCTGGAGTGCTAATGAGCAGTTCTTC
V: TRBV12-3/TRBV12-4; J: TRBJ2-2; size: .; D: .; CDR3: CASTGGQTGELFF; DNA: TGTGCCAGCACCGGGGGCCAAACCGGGGAGCTGTTTTTT
V: TRBV3-1/TRBV3-2; J: TRBJ1-1; size: .; D: .; CDR3: CASSQGQINTEAFF; DNA: TGTGCCAGCAGCCAAGGACAGATAAACACTGAAGCTTTCTTT
V: TRBV12-3/TRBV12-4; J: TRBJ1-1; size: .; D: .; CDR3: CASSHGGGTEAFF; DNA: TGTGCCAGCAGTCATGGGGGGGGTACTGAAGCTTTCTTT
V: TRBV11-2; J: TRBJ1-2; size: .; D: TRBD1; CDR3: CASSLGGGGYGYTF; DNA: TGTGCCAGCAGCTTAGGAGGGGGCGGCTATGGCTACACCTTC
V: TRBV2; J: TRBJ1-2; size: .; D: .; CDR3: CASTLEVGYTF; DNA: TGTGCCAGCACCCTCGAGGTTGGCTACACCTTC
V: TRBV7-8; J: TRBJ2-1; size: .; D: TRBD1; CDR3: CASSFHGQGASYNEQFF; DNA: TGTGCCAGCAGCTTCCACGGACAGGGGGCATCCTACAATGAGCAGTTCTTC
V: TRBV19; J: TRBJ1-1; size: .; D: .; CDR3: CASSLTGNTEAFF; DNA: TGTGCCAGTAGCCTCACAGGGAACACTGAAGCTTTCTTT
V: TRBV4-2; J: TRBJ2-2; size: .; D: TRBD1; CDR3: CASSQDMGGTGDHGELFF; DNA: TGTGCCAGCAGCCAAGATATGGGCGGGACAGGGGACCACGGGGAGCTGTTTTTT
V: TRBV12-3/TRBV12-4; J: TRBJ2-5; size: .; D: .; CDR3: CASSFVSTETQYF; DNA: TGTGCCAGCAGTTTCGTTAGCACCGAGACCCAGTACTTC
V: TRBV9; J: TRBJ2-3; size: .; D: TRBD2; CDR3: CASSPRGGRSDTQYF; DNA: TGTGCCAGCTCACCGAGGGGCGGGAGGTCAGATACGCAGTATTTT
V: TRBV5-6; J: TRBJ1-1; size: .; D: .; CDR3: CASSPHPDGMNTEAFF; DNA: TGTGCCAGCAGCCCTCACCCGGACGGAATGAACACTGAAGCTTTCTTT
V: TRBV7-2; J: TRBJ1-2; size: .; D: .; CDR3: CASSLEIGGYTF; DNA: TGTGCCAGCAGCTTAGAAATCGGTGGCTACACCTTC
V: TRBV18; J: TRBJ2-2; size: once; D: .; CDR3: CASSPPPGFTGELFF; DNA: TGTGCCAGCTCACCACCGCCGGGGTTTACCGGGGAGCTGTTTTTT
V: TRBV5-1; J: TRBJ1-4; size: .; D: .; CDR3: CASSFDRTATGEKLFF; DNA: TGCGCCAGCAGCTTCGACAGGACTGCAACGGGTGAAAAACTGTTTTTT
V: TRBV2; J: TRBJ2-2; size: .; D: .; CDR3: CASRQGPDTGELFF; DNA: TGTGCCAGCAGGCAGGGGCCGGACACCGGGGAGCTGTTTTTT
V: TRBV20-1; J: TRBJ1-1; size: .; D: .; CDR3: CSARRGFEAFF; DNA: TGCAGTGCTAGGAGGGGGTTTGAAGCTTTCTTT
V: TRBV27; J: TRBJ1-2; size: .; D: .; CDR3: CASSPQQGYGYTF; DNA: TGTGCCAGCAGTCCCCAACAGGGTTATGGCTACACCTTC
V: TRBV5-5; J: TRBJ1-1; size: .; D: .; CDR3: CASSLGTEAFF; DNA: TGTGCCAGCAGCTTGGGGACTGAAGCTTTCTTT
V: TRBV7-2; J: TRBJ2-1; size: .; D: .; CDR3: CASSPGVGNEQFF; DNA: TGTGCCAGCAGCCCGGGCGTCGGCAATGAGCAGTTCTTC
V: TRBV4-1; J: TRBJ1-2; size: .; D: .; CDR3: CASSQERGLSGYTF; DNA: TGCGCCAGCAGCCAAGAACGGGGCCTGAGTGGCTACACCTTC
V: TRBV25-1; J: TRBJ2-7; size: .; D: .; CDR3: CASSEPLGHEQYF; DNA: TGTGCCAGCAGTGAGCCCTTGGGCCACGAGCAGTACTTC
V: TRBV7-2; J: TRBJ2-2; size: once; D: .; CDR3: CASSSTPGELFF; DNA: TGTGCCAGCAGCTCCACACCCGGGGAGCTGTTTTTT
V: TRBV11-2; J: TRBJ2-1; size: .; D: .; CDR3: CASSSHITYNEQFF; DNA: TGTGCCAGCAGCTCGCACATAACCTACAATGAGCAGTTCTTC
V: TRBV6-6; J: TRBJ2-7; size: .; D: TRBD2; CDR3: CASSSRGVRDEQYF; DNA: TGTGCCAGCAGTTCGCGGGGGGTAAGGGACGAGCAGTACTTC
V: TRBV5-1; J: TRBJ2-4; size: .; D: .; CDR3: CASSLTGRDIQYF; DNA: TGCGCCAGCAGCTTGACAGGTCGGGACATTCAGTACTTC
V: TRBV5-1; J: TRBJ1-2; size: .; D: .; CDR3: CASSWGGTPVYGYTF; DNA: TGCGCCAGCAGCTGGGGCGGGACCCCGGTCTATGGCTACACCTTC
V: TRBV7-9; J: TRBJ2-7; size: .; D: .; CDR3: CASSPEGDTYEQYF; DNA: TGTGCCAGCAGCCCCGAAGGTGACACCTACGAGCAGTACTTC
V: TRBV2; J: TRBJ2-4; size: .; D: TRBD1; CDR3: CASSPGTGVLAKNIQYF; DNA: TGTGCCAGCAGTCCCGGGACAGGGGTACTAGCCAAAAACATTCAGTACTTC
V: TRBV3-1/TRBV3-2; J: TRBJ1-2; size: .; D: TRBD1; CDR3: CASSQDRTGYGYTF; DNA: TGTGCCAGCAGCCAAGATAGGACAGGATATGGCTACACCTTC